This T cell receptor (beta chain) comes out of a study of cytomegalovirus exposure and HLA in healthy donors. PCR used 60 Vbeta primers and 13 Jbeta primers. The data were produced by immunoSEQ multiplex PCR, yet TCRdb's version contains in-frame clones alone and is incomplete. Of roughly 180,000 clones in the sample, 75% to 90% were seen once. Germline V gives CDR1 MDHEN, CDR2 SYDVKM. This CDR3 contains 16 residues. V gave up 5 bases and J gave up 0 bases; unmatched junction bases: 7. The sequenced sample consisted of PBMCs. J is TRBJ1-3 and V is TRBV28, with 7 bases that match TRBD1. This TCR was recovered from a man aged 30 to 45 in good health and CMV-seropositive. The CDR3 is CASSTFSGGSGNTIYF. CDR3 nucleotides: TGTGCCAGCAGTACCTTCTCAGGGGGCTCTGGAAACACCATATATTTT.